Detailed here is one TCR beta chain. CDR1 is KGHSH and CDR2 is LQKENI in the germline V gene. The CDR3 length is 15 residues. Between the trimmed V and J ends, which lost 6 bases and 0 bases, there was a span of 11 bases. This record comes from a study of blood T cell repertoires in COVID-19. Study summary: Collection of acute and convalescent COVID-19 samples took place in the United States, Italy and Spain. PBMCs, B-cell-depleted T cells, or T cells were the source of the cDNA or gDNA that made up the material.

The authors' processing: Nucleated cell counts were estimated from reference gene primer amplification. Here immunoSEQ multiplex PCR was the method, and the copy in TCRdb shows in-frame clones only, minus some. V and J calls and clone size follow that table, whereas D and trimming were derived from the DNA. The sample has approximately 220,000 clones; 88% are singletons. The sample comprised peripheral blood. The V gene is TRBV18, the J gene TRBJ1-4, with D possibly TRBD1 on 5 matching bases. This TCR derives from a man aged 40-49 years with acute or convalescent COVID-19. CDR3 region: CASSGPGATNEKLFF. The CDR3 DNA sequence: TGTGCCAGCTCTGGACCGGGGGCAACTAATGAAAAACTGTTTTTT.